Given below is one T cell receptor beta chain in context. These data are taken from a study of chemoradiotherapy in HPV16-positive cancers. The repertoire was sequenced with immunoSEQ multiplex PCR; TCRdb's copy has only in-frame clones and lacks some. This sample has around 9,800 clones, with approximately 69% found just once. This receptor was obtained from a human donor with HPV-associated anogenital cancer. This sample was obtained from a patient who underwent chemoradiotherapy.

CDR3 in amino acids: CASSSDRADTQYF. In DNA, the CDR3 is TGTGCCAGCAGTTCGGACAGGGCAGATACGCAGTATTTT. This rearrangement joins TRBV27 to TRBJ2-3; 8 nucleotides match TRBD1. Trimming at V came to 4 bases and at J to 4 bases, leaving 1 base not matched to a gene. CDR1 and CDR2 from the germline V gene are MNHEY and SMNVEV (reference sequence). The CDR3 covers 13 residues.